This T cell receptor (beta chain) was captured in a study of blood T cell repertoires in COVID-19. In the study overall: Whether acute or convalescent, the COVID-19 samples came from the United States, Italy and Spain. In each case, the material was cDNA or gDNA derived from T cells, B-cell-depleted T cells, or PBMCs.

V lost 0 bases to trimming and J lost 13 bases; unmatched junction nucleotides: 4. CDR3 size: 13 residues. Germline V gene data show CDR1 as SGHRS and CDR2 as YFSETQ. Per the original methods: It was from reference gene primer amplification that nucleated cell counts were estimated. The data were produced by immunoSEQ multiplex PCR, yet TCRdb's version contains in-frame clones alone and is incomplete. V and J calls and clone size are those listed in that table; D and trimming were worked out from the DNA. This sample has 250,000 or so clones, with over 75% found just once. The chain links TRBV5-1 to TRBJ2-1, with TRBD2 identical over 10 bases. The sequence came from a man aged 25 to 45 who had recovered from COVID-19. Sequencing was done on a sample of peripheral blood. CDR3 amino acids: CASSLGGTSVQFF. Written as DNA, the CDR3 is TGCGCCAGCAGCTTGGGCGGGACTAGCGTACAGTTCTTC.